The clone carrying this T cell receptor (beta chain) was detected many times. The antigen is undetermined. RNA transcripts yielded amplified TCR beta CDR3 regions. HTBI primers were used for first-round RT-PCR of the TCR CDR3. TCRdb itself ran the multiplex PCR reads through MiXCR, one entry per CDR3 protein. The sample has fewer than 800,000 distinct CDR3 sequences; about 17% are singletons. V lost 5 bases and J lost 2, with 13 bases in between. Per germline, CDR1 SNHLY and CDR2 FYNNEI. The CDR3 has 14 amino acids. This entry belongs to a study of T cells in Graves' hyperthyroidism and ophthalmopathy. Study-wide results and limits: Most clonotypes expanded in the thyroid (above 0.001) were also present in blood. Classification by a 13 V-J model distinguished ophthalmopathy from stable hyperthyroidism.

Patients between 18 and 65 years old had hyperthyroidism, newly diagnosed and lasting under 2 months. Patients having uncontrolled infection, another autoimmune disease, pregnancy or lactation were not included. The sequence was obtained from a man aged 18-30 years with Graves' hyperthyroidism. The rearrangement joins TRBV2 to TRBJ2-7, with D maybe TRBD2 (5 bases). The specimen sequenced was blood. This chain's CDR3 is CASSSRVGAYEQYF. The CDR3 coding sequence is TGTGCCAGCAGTTCCCGGGTCGGGGCCTACGAGCAGTACTTC.